This T cell receptor beta chain stems from a study of OX40 agonist ivuxolimab in advanced cancers. V shed 3 bases and J shed 1 base, with 18 bases lying between them. The CDR3 is 17 amino acids. Germline CDR1 reads SEHNR; CDR2 reads FQNEAQ (reference sequence). The table lists this clone with a few counts. Generated by immunoSEQ multiplex PCR, the TCRdb table keeps only in-frame clones and is missing some. Counted here are about 21,000 clones, over 75% occurring once; the ten biggest clones make up around 38%. The sample was CD4+ or CD8+ T cells sorted from blood, taken in a trial of the OX40 agonist ivuxolimab. The rearrangement joins TRBV7-9 to TRBJ1-1; weak D call: TRBD1 (6 bases). The source of this sequence is an adult with an advanced solid tumor such as melanoma, head and neck, liver or kidney cancer. Here the CDR3 DNA reads TGTGCCAGCAGCTTGGGCCAGGGGACGATGTCGAACACTGAAGCTTTCTTT. Translated, it gives CASSLGQGTMSNTEAFF.